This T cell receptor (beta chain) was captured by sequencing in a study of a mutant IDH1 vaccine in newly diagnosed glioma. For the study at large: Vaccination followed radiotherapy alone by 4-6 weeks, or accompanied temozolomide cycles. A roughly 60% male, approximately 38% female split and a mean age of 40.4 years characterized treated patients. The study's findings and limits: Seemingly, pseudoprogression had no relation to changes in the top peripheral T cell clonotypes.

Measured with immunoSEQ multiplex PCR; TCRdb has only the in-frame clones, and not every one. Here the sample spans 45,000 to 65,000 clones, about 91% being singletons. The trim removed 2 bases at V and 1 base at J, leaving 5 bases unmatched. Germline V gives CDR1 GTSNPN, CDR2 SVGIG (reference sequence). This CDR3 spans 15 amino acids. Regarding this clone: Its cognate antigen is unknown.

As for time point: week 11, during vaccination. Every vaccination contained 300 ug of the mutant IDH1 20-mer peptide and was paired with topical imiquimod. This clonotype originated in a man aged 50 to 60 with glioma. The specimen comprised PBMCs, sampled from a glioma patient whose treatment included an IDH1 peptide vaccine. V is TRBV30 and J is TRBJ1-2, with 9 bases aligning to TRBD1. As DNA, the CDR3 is TGTGCCTGGAGTCCGCGGACAGGGGTTAACTATGGCTACACCTTC. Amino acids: CAWSPRTGVNYGYTF.